This TCR beta chain comes out of a study of blood T cell dynamics during melanoma immunotherapy. Study in general: First-line therapy was either pembrolizumab or nivolumab with ipilimumab for metastatic melanoma. Regarding the study as a whole: Clones driving repertoire changes may be melanoma-specific or general immune activation.

This CDR3 has 14 amino acids. Germline V gene lookup returns CDR1 MDHEN and CDR2 SYDVKM. Trimming at V came to 5 bases and at J to 3 bases, leaving 1 base not matched to a gene. With regard to this clone: Its matching antigen is unknown.

As to time point: pre-treatment baseline. Sampling occurred pretreatment (T0) and at week 3 (W3), after cycle one of checkpoint blockade. TCRdb's copy holds only in-frame clones and misses some; the assay was immunoSEQ multiplex PCR. The sample carries some 6,300 clones, roughly 84% recorded once. The sample in question was blood, obtained from a patient treated with checkpoint blockade. This chain links TRBV28 with TRBJ2-2; TRBD1 aligns across 9 bases. The clonotype was recovered from a human donor with melanoma. Some clones in this sample may be carry-over from other donors' samples. CDR3 in amino acids: CASSTGGDTGELFF. The CDR3 DNA reads as TGTGCCAGCAGTACAGGGGGCGACACCGGGGAGCTGTTTTTT.